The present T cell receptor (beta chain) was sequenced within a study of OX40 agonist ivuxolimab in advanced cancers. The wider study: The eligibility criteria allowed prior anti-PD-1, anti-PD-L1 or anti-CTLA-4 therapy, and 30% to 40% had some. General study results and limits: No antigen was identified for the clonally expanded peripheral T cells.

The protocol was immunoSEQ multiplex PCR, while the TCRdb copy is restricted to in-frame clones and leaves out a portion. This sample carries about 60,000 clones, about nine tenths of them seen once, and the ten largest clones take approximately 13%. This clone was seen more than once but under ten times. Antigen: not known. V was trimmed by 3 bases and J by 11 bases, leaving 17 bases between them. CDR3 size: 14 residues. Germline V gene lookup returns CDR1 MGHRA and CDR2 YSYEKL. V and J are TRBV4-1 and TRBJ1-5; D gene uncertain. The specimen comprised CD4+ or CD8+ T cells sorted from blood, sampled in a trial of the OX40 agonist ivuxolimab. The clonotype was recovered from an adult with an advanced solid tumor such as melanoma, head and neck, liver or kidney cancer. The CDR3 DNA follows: TGCGCCAGCAGCCAGACCGCGGACGGCTCGTCCCAGCATTTT. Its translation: CASSQTADGSSQHF.